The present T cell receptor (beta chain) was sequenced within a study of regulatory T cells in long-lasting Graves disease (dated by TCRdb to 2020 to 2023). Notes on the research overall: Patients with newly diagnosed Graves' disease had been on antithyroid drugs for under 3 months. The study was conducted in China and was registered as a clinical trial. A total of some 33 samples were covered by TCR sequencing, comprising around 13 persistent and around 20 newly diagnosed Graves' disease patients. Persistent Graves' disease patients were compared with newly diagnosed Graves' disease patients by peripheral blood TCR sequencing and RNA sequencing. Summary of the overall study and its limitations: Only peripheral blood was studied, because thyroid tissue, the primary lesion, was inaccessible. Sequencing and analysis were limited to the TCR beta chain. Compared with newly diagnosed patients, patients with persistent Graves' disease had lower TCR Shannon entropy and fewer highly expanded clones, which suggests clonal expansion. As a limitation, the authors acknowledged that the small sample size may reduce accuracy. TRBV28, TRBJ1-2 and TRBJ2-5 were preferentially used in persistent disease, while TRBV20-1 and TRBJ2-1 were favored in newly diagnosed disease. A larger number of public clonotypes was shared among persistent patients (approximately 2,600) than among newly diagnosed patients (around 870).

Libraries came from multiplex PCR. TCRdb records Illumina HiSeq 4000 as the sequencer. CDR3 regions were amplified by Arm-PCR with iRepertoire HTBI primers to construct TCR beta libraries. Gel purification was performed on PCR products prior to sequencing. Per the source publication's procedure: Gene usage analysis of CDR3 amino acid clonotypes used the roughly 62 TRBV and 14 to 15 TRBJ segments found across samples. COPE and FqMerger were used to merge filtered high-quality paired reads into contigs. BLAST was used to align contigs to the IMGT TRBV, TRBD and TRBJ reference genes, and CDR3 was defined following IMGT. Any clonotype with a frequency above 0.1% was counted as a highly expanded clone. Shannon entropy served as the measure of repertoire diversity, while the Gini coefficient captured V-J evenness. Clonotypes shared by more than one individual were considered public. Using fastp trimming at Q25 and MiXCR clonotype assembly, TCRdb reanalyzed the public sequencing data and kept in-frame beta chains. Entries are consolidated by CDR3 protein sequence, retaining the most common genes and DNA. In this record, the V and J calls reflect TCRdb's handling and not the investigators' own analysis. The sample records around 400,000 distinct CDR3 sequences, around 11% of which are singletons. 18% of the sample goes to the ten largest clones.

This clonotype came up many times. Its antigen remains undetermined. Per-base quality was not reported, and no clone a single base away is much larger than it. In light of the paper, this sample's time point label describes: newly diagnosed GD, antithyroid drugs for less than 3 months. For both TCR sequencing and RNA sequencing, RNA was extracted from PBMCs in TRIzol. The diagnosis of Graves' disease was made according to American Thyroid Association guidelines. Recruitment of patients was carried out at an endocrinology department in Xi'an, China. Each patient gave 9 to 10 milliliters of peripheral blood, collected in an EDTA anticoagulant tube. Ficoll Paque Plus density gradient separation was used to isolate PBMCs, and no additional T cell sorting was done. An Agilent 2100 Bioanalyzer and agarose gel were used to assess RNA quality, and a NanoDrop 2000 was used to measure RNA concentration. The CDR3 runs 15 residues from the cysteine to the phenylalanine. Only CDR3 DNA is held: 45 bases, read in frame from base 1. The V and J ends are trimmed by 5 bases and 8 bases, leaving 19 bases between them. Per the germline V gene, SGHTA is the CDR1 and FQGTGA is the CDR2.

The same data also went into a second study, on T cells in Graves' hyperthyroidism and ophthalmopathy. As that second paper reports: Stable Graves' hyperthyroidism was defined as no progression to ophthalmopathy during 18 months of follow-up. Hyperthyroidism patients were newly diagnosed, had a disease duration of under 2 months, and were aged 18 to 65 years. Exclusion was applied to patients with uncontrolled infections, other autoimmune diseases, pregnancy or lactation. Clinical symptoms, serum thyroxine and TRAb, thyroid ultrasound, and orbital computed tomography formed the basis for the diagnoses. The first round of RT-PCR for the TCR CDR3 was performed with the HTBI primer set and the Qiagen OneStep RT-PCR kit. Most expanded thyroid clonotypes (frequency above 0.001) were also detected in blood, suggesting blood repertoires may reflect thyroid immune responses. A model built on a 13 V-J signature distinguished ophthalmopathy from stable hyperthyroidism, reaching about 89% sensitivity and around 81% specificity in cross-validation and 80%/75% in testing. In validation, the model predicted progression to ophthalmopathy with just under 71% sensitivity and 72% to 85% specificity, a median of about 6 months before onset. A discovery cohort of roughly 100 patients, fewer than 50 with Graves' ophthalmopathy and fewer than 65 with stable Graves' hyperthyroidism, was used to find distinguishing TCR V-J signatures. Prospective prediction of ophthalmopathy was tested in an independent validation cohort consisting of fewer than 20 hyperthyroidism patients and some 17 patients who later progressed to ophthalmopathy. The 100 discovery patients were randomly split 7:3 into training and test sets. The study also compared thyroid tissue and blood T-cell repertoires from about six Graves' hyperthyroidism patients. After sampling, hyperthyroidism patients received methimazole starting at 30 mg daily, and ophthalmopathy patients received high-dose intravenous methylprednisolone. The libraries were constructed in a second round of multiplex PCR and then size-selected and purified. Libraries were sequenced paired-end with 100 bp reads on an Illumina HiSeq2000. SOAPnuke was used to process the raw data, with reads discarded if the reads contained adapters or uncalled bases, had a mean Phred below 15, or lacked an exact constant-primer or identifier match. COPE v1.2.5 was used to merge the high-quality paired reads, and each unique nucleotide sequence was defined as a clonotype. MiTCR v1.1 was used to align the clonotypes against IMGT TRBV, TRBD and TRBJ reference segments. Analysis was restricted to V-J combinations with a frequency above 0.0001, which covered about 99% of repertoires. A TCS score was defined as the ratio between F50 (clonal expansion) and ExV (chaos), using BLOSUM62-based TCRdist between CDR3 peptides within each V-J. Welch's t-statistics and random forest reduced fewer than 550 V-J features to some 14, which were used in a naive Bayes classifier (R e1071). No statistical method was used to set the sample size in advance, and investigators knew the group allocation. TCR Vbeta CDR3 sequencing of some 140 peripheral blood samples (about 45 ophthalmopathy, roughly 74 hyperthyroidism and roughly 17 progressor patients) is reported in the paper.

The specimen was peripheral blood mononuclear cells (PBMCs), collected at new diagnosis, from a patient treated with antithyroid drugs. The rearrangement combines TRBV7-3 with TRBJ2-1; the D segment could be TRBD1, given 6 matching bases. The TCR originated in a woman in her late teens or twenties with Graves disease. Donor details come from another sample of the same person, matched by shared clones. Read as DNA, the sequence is TGTGCCAGCAGCCCTCCAGGGGTCCGTCACCATGAGCAGTTCTTC. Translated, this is CASSPPGVRHHEQFF. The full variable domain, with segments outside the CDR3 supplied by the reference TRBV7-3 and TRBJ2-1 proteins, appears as GAGVSQTPSNKVTEKGKYVELRCDPISGHTALYWYRQSLGQGPEFLIYFQGTGAADDSGLPNDRFFAVRPEGSVSTLKIQRTERGDSAVYLCASSPPGVRHHEQFFGPGTRLTVL.